The rows below give T cell receptor beta chains drawn from one sample of a study of T cells in Graves' hyperthyroidism and ophthalmopathy. TCRdb used MiXCR to reprocess the multiplex PCR reads, holding one entry per CDR3 protein. The sample shows some 800,000 distinct CDR3 sequences, 38% of them seen only once. Sequences were obtained from blood. Every receptor here comes from a man between 18 and 29 years old with Graves' hyperthyroidism. The CDR3 runs from the conserved cysteine through the conserved F or W. A D gene is named only where the DNA matches it firmly. Only some rows state a clone size, as once, few, many or a class for expanded clones.

V: TRBV20-1; length: 13; J: TRBJ1-5; size: many; D: -; CDR3: CSARVAGDQPQHF; DNA: TGCAGTGCTAGAGTAGCAGGGGATCAGCCCCAGCATTTT
V: TRBV7-6; length: 12; J: TRBJ1-1; size: few; D: -; CDR3: CASSLAGREAFF; DNA: TGTGCCAGCAGCTTAGCCGGGAGAGAAGCTTTCTTT
V: TRBV7-4; length: 13; J: TRBJ2-2; size: -; D: -; CDR3: CASRQGHTGELFF; DNA: TGTGCCAGCAGACAGGGACACACCGGGGAGCTGTTTTTT
V: TRBV7-2; length: 15; J: TRBJ2-5; size: few; D: -; CDR3: CASSYPTGLQETQYF; DNA: TGTGCCAGCAGTTATCCCACAGGCTTACAAGAGACCCAGTACTTC
V: TRBV29-1; length: 12; J: TRBJ1-1; size: many; D: TRBD1; CDR3: CRVDRGDTEAFF; DNA: TGCAGAGTGGACAGGGGGGACACTGAAGCTTTCTTT
V: TRBV5-6; length: 16; J: TRBJ1-5; size: -; D: -; CDR3: CASSGSPGEENQPQHF; DNA: TGTGCCAGCAGCGGGAGCCCAGGGGAGGAAAATCAGCCCCAGCATTTT
V: TRBV10-3; length: 16; J: TRBJ1-3; size: -; D: -; CDR3: CASSEKPDYSGNTIYF; DNA: TGTGCCAGCAGTGAAAAGCCAGATTATTCTGGAAACACCATATATTTT
V: TRBV12-3/TRBV12-4; length: 14; J: TRBJ2-2; size: few; D: TRBD2; CDR3: CASLLAPGGGELFF; DNA: TGTGCCAGCCTCCTAGCGCCGGGGGGCGGGGAGCTGTTTTTT
V: TRBV2; length: 15; J: TRBJ2-3; size: -; D: TRBD2; CDR3: CASSGSSGSTDTQYF; DNA: TGTGCCAGCAGTGGTTCTAGCGGGAGCACGGATACGCAGTATTTT
V: TRBV20-1; length: 14; J: TRBJ2-7; size: -; D: -; CDR3: CSALSDRSSYEQYF; DNA: TGCAGTGCACTTTCGGACCGAAGCTCCTACGAGCAGTACTTC
V: TRBV29-1; length: 15; J: TRBJ2-3; size: -; D: TRBD2; CDR3: CSVGTSGTSTDTQYF; DNA: TGCAGCGTGGGGACTAGCGGGACTAGCACAGATACGCAGTATTTT
V: TRBV5-1; length: 15; J: TRBJ2-5; size: -; D: TRBD1; CDR3: CASSGTGVVWETQYF; DNA: TGCGCCAGCAGCGGGACAGGGGTGGTCTGGGAGACCCAGTACTTC
V: TRBV10-3; length: 14; J: TRBJ2-7; size: few; D: TRBD1; CDR3: CAINPDRVSYEQYF; DNA: TGTGCCATCAACCCCGACAGGGTCTCCTACGAGCAGTACTTC
V: TRBV7-2; length: 11; J: TRBJ2-5; size: many; D: -; CDR3: CASSHASTQYF; DNA: TGTGCCAGCAGCCATGCCTCGACCCAGTACTTC
V: TRBV29-1; length: 14; J: TRBJ1-1; size: many; D: -; CDR3: CSVGARDLNTEAFF; DNA: TGCAGCGTTGGGGCTCGGGATTTGAACACTGAAGCTTTCTTT
V: TRBV20-1; length: 13; J: TRBJ2-3; size: -; D: -; CDR3: CSAQGPGTDTQYF; DNA: TGCAGTGCTCAGGGACCAGGCACAGATACGCAGTATTTT
V: TRBV12-3/TRBV12-4; length: 15; J: TRBJ2-7; size: -; D: TRBD1; CDR3: CASSEWDSSSYEQYF; DNA: TGTGCCAGCAGCGAGTGGGACAGCAGCTCCTACGAGCAGTACTTC
V: TRBV12-3/TRBV12-4; length: 14; J: TRBJ1-1; size: few; D: -; CDR3: CASSLLRENTEAFF; DNA: TGTGCCAGCAGCCTCCTCCGGGAGAACACTGAAGCTTTCTTT
V: TRBV7-2; length: 13; J: TRBJ2-5; size: few; D: -; CDR3: CASSLDWTGTQYF; DNA: TGTGCCAGCAGCTTAGACTGGACTGGGACCCAGTACTTC
V: TRBV29-1; length: 12; J: TRBJ1-5; size: once; D: TRBD1; CDR3: CSRGTGNQPQHF; DNA: TGCAGCCGTGGGACAGGCAATCAGCCCCAGCATTTT
V: TRBV6-1; length: 13; J: TRBJ1-1; size: -; D: -; CDR3: CASSEPGAGEAFF; DNA: TGTGCCAGCAGTGAACCAGGGGCGGGTGAAGCTTTCTTT
V: TRBV25-1; length: 15; J: TRBJ1-3; size: few; D: -; CDR3: CASSEYYGSGNTIYF; DNA: TGTGCCAGCAGTGAATATTACGGCTCTGGAAACACCATATATTTT
V: TRBV5-1; length: 16; J: TRBJ2-7; size: -; D: TRBD1; CDR3: CASSTGQGKTSYEQYF; DNA: TGTGCCAGCAGCACAGGACAGGGTAAGACCTCCTACGAGCAGTACTTC